Following are 21 T cell receptor beta chains from one sample sequenced in a study of Graves' ophthalmopathy and Graves' hyperthyroidism. Amplification of the TCR beta CDR3 regions used RNA transcripts (as template). The library came from an HTBI-primed first-round RT-PCR and a second-round multiplex PCR. Via MiXCR, TCRdb re-called the multiplex PCR reads, giving one row per CDR3 protein. The sample contains about 660,000 distinct CDR3 sequences, over 40% of which appear only once. Source material: peripheral blood. The receptors come from an adult man with Graves' ophthalmopathy.

Only a few counts were recorded for this clonotype. The CDR3 DNA is TGTGCCAGCAGTTCAGGACTCAACGAGCAGTACTTC. Its protein product is CASSSGLNEQYF. The chain uses TRBV27 and TRBJ2-7; tentatively, D is TRBD2 (5 bases). Per germline, CDR1 MNHEY and CDR2 SMNVEV (reference sequence). Trimming took 4 bases from V and 5 from J, leaving 9 bases between them. The CDR3 totals 12 residues.

Remarks on this clonotype: This CDR3 fails to terminate in the conserved phenylalanine or tryptophan, so it likely reflects a read error. The limits of the CDR3 on the DNA are not certain, so only TCRdb's listed CDR3 is given. This chain joins TRBV3-1 and TRBJ1-3. The V gene's germline CDR1 is LGHDT and CDR2 YNNKEL (reference sequence). From its first to its last residue, the CDR3 has 12 amino acids. The CDR3 here is CASSPRGTTNTI.

The gene calls are TRBV9 and TRBJ1-6, with D uncertain. CDR3 length: 18 amino acids. Germline CDR1 and CDR2: SGDLS and YYNGEE. Trimming pared 8 bases from V and 5 bases from J, leaving 26 bases between. CDR3 DNA sequence: TGTGCCAGTAGTCCCCGGGCCTCGCCCCATATCAATAATTCACCCCTCCACTTT. It translates to CASSPRASPHINNSPLHF.

This clonotype was detected many times. The junction departs from germline at one end; a sequencing error may be responsible. The rearrangement uses TRBV15 and TRBJ1-1; D remains unclear. CDR1 and CDR2 (germline): LNHNV, YYDKDF (reference sequence). This CDR3 is built from 11 residues. Here the CDR3 DNA reads TGTGCCACCAGTAGAGATACTGAAGCTTTCTTT. This sequence encodes CATSRDTEAFF.

In regard to this clonotype: A much larger clone differs by one base, so this may be a read error. The rearrangement links TRBV20-1 to TRBJ1-1; the D is unclear. Germline V gene sequence: CDR1 DFQATT, CDR2 SNEGSKA (reference sequence). The V and J ends lost 6 bases and 11 bases respectively, with 16 bases between them. The CDR3 has 11 residues. The CDR3 DNA sequence: TGCAGTGCCCAAAGCGGTCGGAACGCTTTCTTT. It specifies CSAQSGRNAFF.

This clonotype was recorded at least ten times. V gene TRBV5-1 combines with J gene TRBJ2-7, with 7 bases fitting TRBD1. V shed 4 bases and J 6 bases; nucleotides not matched to a gene: 7. The germline CDR1 and CDR2 sequences are SGHRS and YFSETQ. This CDR3 has 13 residues. For the CDR3, the DNA is TGCGCCAGCAGCCCTTCGACAGGGCCCGAGCAGTACTTC. Protein: CASSPSTGPEQYF.

Written as DNA, the CDR3 is TGCAGCGTTGAAGTTGGGAGGCTAGGCTATGGCTACACCTTC. It codes for CSVEVGRLGYGYTF. The chain combines TRBV29-1 with TRBJ1-2; D is undetermined. Germline V gene lookup returns CDR1 SQVTM and CDR2 ANQGSEA. CDR3 length: 14 residues. The V gene lost 1 base and the J gene lost 4 bases, with 13 bases spanning the gap.

This clonotype came up a few times. The chain links TRBV20-1 to TRBJ1-1; D not certain. The V gene's germline CDR1 is DFQATT and CDR2 SNEGSKA (reference sequence). The length of the CDR3 is 15 residues. Trimming stripped 6 bases from V and 5 bases from J, with 22 bases between. The CDR3 DNA is TGCAGTGCCTCGAAGAACTATGTCAGGAGGACTGAAGCTTTCTTT. This codes for CSASKNYVRRTEAFF.

The rearrangement joins TRBV9 to TRBJ2-7, with D hard to call. This CDR3 contains 14 residues. CDR1 and CDR2 (germline): SGDLS, YYNGEE. With 1 base removed from V and 2 bases from J, the gap between germline ends came to 10 bases. In DNA, the CDR3 is TGTGCCAGCAGCGTAACAACCAATGCCTACGAGCAGTACTTC. It codes for CASSVTTNAYEQYF. Filled out from reference TRBV9 and TRBJ2-7, the complete variable domain reads DSGVTQTPKHLITATGQRVTLRCSPRSGDLSVYWYQQSLDQGLQFLIQYYNGEERAKGNILERFSAQQFPDLHSELNLSSLELGDSALYFCASSVTTNAYEQYFGPGTRLTVT.

The chain employs TRBV19 and TRBJ1-6, with a tentative D call TRBD1 (5 bases). Germline CDR1 LNHDA, CDR2 SQIVND (reference sequence). The CDR3 totals 16 residues. V lost 5 bases to trimming and J lost 4 bases, with 15 bases between them. CDR3 nucleotide sequence: TGTGCCAGTAGTCCTCCTCGGGGCCGATATAATTCACCCCTCCACTTT. It codes for CASSPPRGRYNSPLHF.

The chain has TRBV19 and TRBJ1-2, with D perhaps TRBD1 (5 bases). The ends were cut back, 5 bases at V and 8 bases at J, with 12 bases in the middle. Germline lookup yields CDR1 LNHDA and CDR2 SQIVND (reference sequence). CDR3 size: 12 residues. The CDR3 loop reads CASSAGHLGYTF. The CDR3 coding sequence is TGTGCCAGTAGTGCTGGACACCTAGGCTACACCTTC.

This chain links TRBV5-8 with TRBJ1-2; no firm D call. The CDR3 sequence is 13 residues long. V was cut by 4 bases and J by 4 bases, with 11 bases left in between. CDR1 and CDR2 (germline): SGHTS, YDEGEE. The CDR3: CASSLDEAYGYTF. The CDR3 coding sequence is TGTGCCAGCAGCCTGGACGAGGCCTATGGCTACACCTTC.

The table lists this clonotype with a few counts. V is TRBV5-1 and J is TRBJ2-7; tentatively, D is TRBD1 (5 bases). Germline CDR1 reads SGHRS; CDR2 reads YFSETQ. CDR3 length equals 13 residues. The V end was cut by 4 bases, the J end by 6 bases, with 14 bases between. The CDR3 sequence is CASSPGHASEQYF. The CDR3 nucleotides are TGCGCCAGCAGCCCCGGACACGCCTCCGAGCAGTACTTC.

The chain joins TRBV29-1 to TRBJ2-6, with D perhaps matching TRBD1 (6 bases). Per germline, CDR1 SQVTM and CDR2 ANQGSEA. CDR3 length: 12 residues. CDR3 DNA: TGCAGAGACAGGTCTGGGGCCAACGTCCTGACTTTC. As protein: CRDRSGANVLTF. The full variable domain, with the rest looked up from reference TRBV29-1 and TRBJ2-6, is SAVISQKPSRDICQRGTSLTIQCQVDSQVTMMFWYRQQPGQSLTLIATANQGSEATYESGFVIDKFPISRPNLTFSTLTVSNMSPEDSSIYLCRDRSGANVLTFGAGSRLTVL.

The chain has TRBV2 and TRBJ2-2, with a possible D match to TRBD2 (5 bases). The CDR3 contains 15 residues. Germline-derived CDR1 and CDR2 are SNHLY and FYNNEI. In DNA form, the CDR3 reads TGTGCTAGAGATCGTGTCGGGGCGAACACCGGGGAGCTGTTTTTT. Protein: CARDRVGANTGELFF.

This clonotype was observed many times. The rearrangement joins TRBV9 to TRBJ1-1; the match to TRBD1 covers 9 bases. Germline trimming cut 2 bases from V and 11 bases from J; bases unmatched to any gene: 4. The germline CDR1 and CDR2 sequences are SGDLS and YYNGEE. This CDR3 contains 12 residues. The CDR3 DNA sequence: TGTGCCAGCAGCGTTACAGGGGGCGCCGCTTTCTTT. This sequence encodes CASSVTGGAAFF. The whole variable domain, remainder taken from reference TRBV9 and TRBJ1-1, is DSGVTQTPKHLITATGQRVTLRCSPRSGDLSVYWYQQSLDQGLQFLIQYYNGEERAKGNILERFSAQQFPDLHSELNLSSLELGDSALYFCASSVTGGAAFFGQGTRLTVV.

This clonotype has at least ten counts. This chain joins TRBV12-3 or TRBV12-4 and TRBJ1-2; D perhaps matches TRBD1 (6 bases). The CDR3 runs 14 residues. The V and J ends lost 5 bases and 4 bases respectively, with 14 bases between them. The DNA of the CDR3 is TGTGCCAGCAGTCCAAGACAGGACGGCTATGGCTACACCTTC. Encoded protein: CASSPRQDGYGYTF.

The sample holds one count of this clonotype. V usage is TRBV7-6 and J usage is TRBJ1-2, with TRBD1 matching over 8 bases. J was trimmed by 4 bases and V by 1 base; bases with no gene match: 5. The CDR3 sequence is 15 residues long. Germline CDR1 SGHVS, CDR2 FNYEAQ. Here the CDR3 DNA reads TGTGCCAGCAGCTTAGAACAGGGGGTCGGCTATGGCTACACCTTC. It specifies CASSLEQGVGYGYTF.

This clonotype was seen a handful of times. The rearrangement joins TRBV30 to TRBJ2-5; tentative D call: TRBD1 (6 bases). The CDR3 spans 13 residues. The V end was cut by 0 bases, the J end by 5 bases, with 10 bases between. Germline CDR1 reads GTSNPN; CDR2 reads SVGIG (reference sequence). For the CDR3, the DNA is TGTGCCTGGAGTGTCACAGGGCGGGAGACCCAGTACTTC. Translated: CAWSVTGRETQYF. Based on the CDR3 plus reference TRBV30 and TRBJ2-5, the full variable domain is SQTIHQWPATLVQPVGSPLSLECTVEGTSNPNLYWYRQAAGRGLQLLFYSVGIGQISSEVPQNLSASRPQDRQFILSSKKLLLSDSGFYLCAWSVTGRETQYFGPGTRLLVL.

This clonotype was counted a single time. A read error is possible here, since a much larger clone lies one base away. As DNA, the CDR3 is TGTGCCAGCAGCCCGACAGGATTCTACGAGCAGCACTTC. The encoded protein is CASSPTGFYEQHF. The rearrangement links TRBV15 to TRBJ2-7; possible D gene TRBD1, 6 bases. The V gene's germline CDR1 is LNHNV and CDR2 YYDKDF (reference sequence). The CDR3 sequence is 13 residues long. Drawing the rest from reference TRBV15 and TRBJ2-7, the complete variable domain is DAMVIQNPRYQVTQFGKPVTLSCSQTLNHNVMYWYQQKSSQAPKLLFHYYDKDFNNEADTPDNFQSRRPNTSFCFLDIRSPGLGDTAMYLCASSPTGFYEQHFGPGTRLTVT.

This clonotype was recorded at least ten times. J is TRBJ1-2 and V is TRBV24-1; D gene uncertain. Between the trimmed V and J ends, which lost 2 bases and 7 bases, there was a span of 13 bases. The length of the CDR3 is 14 residues. CDR1 is KGHDR, CDR2 SFDVKD, per germline. CDR3 residues: CATSDSAGERGYTF. The DNA for the CDR3 is TGTGCCACCAGTGATTCGGCGGGCGAGCGTGGCTACACCTTC.